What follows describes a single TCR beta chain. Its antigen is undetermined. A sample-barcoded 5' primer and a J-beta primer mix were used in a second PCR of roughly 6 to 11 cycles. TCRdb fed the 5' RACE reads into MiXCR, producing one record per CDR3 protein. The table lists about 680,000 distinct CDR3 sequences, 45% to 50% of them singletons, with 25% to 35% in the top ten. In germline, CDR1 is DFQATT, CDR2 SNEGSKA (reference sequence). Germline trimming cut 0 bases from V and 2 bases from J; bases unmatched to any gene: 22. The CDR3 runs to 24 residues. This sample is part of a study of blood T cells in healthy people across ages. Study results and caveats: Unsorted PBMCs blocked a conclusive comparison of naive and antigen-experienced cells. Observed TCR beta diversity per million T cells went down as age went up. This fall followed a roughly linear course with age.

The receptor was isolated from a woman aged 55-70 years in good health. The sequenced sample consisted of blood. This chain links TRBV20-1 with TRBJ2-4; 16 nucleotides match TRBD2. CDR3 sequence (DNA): TGCAGTGCTAGAGATCGCTTCACCGGGACTAGCGGGAGGGAATATCCACGAACCAAAAACATTCAGTACTTC. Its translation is CSARDRFTGTSGREYPRTKNIQYF.